This T cell receptor beta chain was obtained from a study of blood T cell repertoires in COVID-19. As for the study in general: There were acute and convalescent COVID-19 samples, and they came from the United States, Italy and Spain. PBMCs, B-cell-depleted T cells, or T cells were the source of the cDNA or gDNA that made up the material.

Sequencing used immunoSEQ multiplex PCR; TCRdb keeps in-frame clones, though not all of them. Seen here are approximately 83,000 clones, 75% to 85% observed once, and the top ten hold roughly 10%. Germline trimming cut 4 bases from V and 0 bases from J; bases unmatched to any gene: 5. Germline V gene sequence: CDR1 SGHRS, CDR2 YFSETQ. There are 16 residues in the CDR3. The gene calls are TRBV5-1 and TRBJ1-1, with 11 positions matching TRBD1. Source material: peripheral blood. The clonotype was recovered from a woman aged 80 or over with acute or convalescent COVID-19. The CDR3 coding sequence is TGCGCCAGCAGCCAGGGACAGGGGGGGATGAACACTGAAGCTTTCTTT. Translation gives CASSQGQGGMNTEAFF.